Presented here are 24 T cell receptor beta chains from one specimen sequenced in a study of early T cells in non-severe SARS-CoV-2 infection. From the 5' RACE reads, TCRdb called clonotypes with MiXCR, one entry per CDR3 protein. The data contain some 50,000 distinct CDR3 sequences, more than 9% of them seen just once; the ten biggest clones take up 4.2%. Sequenced sample: whole blood. The receptor set was obtained from an adult who was a healthcare worker with PCR-confirmed SARS-CoV-2 infection or an uninfected control (not recorded which).

This clonotype has a count of ten or more. The chain uses TRBV20-1 and TRBJ2-7; D remains unclear. This CDR3 is built from 15 residues. The germline V gene encodes CDR1 DFQATT and CDR2 SNEGSKA (reference sequence). Trimming took off 1 base at V and 0 bases at J, with 13 bases between the two ends. The CDR3 is CSARGRLLSSYEQYF. DNA for the CDR3: TGCAGTGCTAGAGGTAGACTCCTTTCCTCCTACGAGCAGTACTTC.

This clonotype was observed once. CDR3 sequence reads: CSAPLPVAGGNEQFF. The DNA for the CDR3 is TGCAGTGCACCCTTACCTGTTGCGGGAGGCAATGAGCAGTTCTTC. J is TRBJ2-1 and V is TRBV20-1, with 8 bases that match TRBD2. The CDR3 runs 15 residues. Germline V gene sequence: CDR1 DFQATT, CDR2 SNEGSKA (reference sequence). After removal of 6 bases from V and 6 bases from J, the junction contained 13 bases not matched to a gene.

This clonotype showed up many times. V is TRBV27 and J is TRBJ2-5, with 7 bases that match TRBD2. The trim removed 3 bases at V and 4 bases at J, leaving 8 bases unmatched. Germline values: CDR1 MNHEY, CDR2 SMNVEV (reference sequence). This CDR3 contains 15 residues. CDR3 nucleotide sequence: TGTGCCAGCAGTTTTGGTTCGGGGGGTCGAGAGACCCAGTACTTC. Amino acids: CASSFGSGGRETQYF.

Ten or more counts support this clonotype. The chain employs TRBV5-6 and TRBJ2-3; 10 bases align to TRBD2. The CDR3 is made up of 15 amino acids. Trimming cost V 5 bases and J 0 bases; bases outside gene matches: 3. CDR1 is SGHDT, CDR2 YYEEEE, per germline. The CDR3 DNA reads TGTGCCAGCAGTTTGACTAGCGGGAGCACAGATACGCAGTATTTT. This encodes CASSLTSGSTDTQYF.

The chain has TRBV4-1 and TRBJ2-5, with 9 nucleotides matching TRBD2. The J segment lost 5 bases and the V segment lost 4 bases, leaving 5 bases of the junction unmatched. CDR1 MGHRA and CDR2 YSYEKL come from the germline V gene. The length of the CDR3 is 14 residues. The CDR3 region is CASSLAGALETQYF. Written as DNA, the CDR3 is TGCGCCAGCAGCCTAGCGGGAGCCTTGGAGACCCAGTACTTC.

This clonotype turned up a few times. This chain joins TRBV19 and TRBJ1-3; 8 bases map to TRBD1. The CDR3 spans 18 residues. The ends lost 4 bases at V and 0 bases at J; junction bases unmatched: 11. Germline CDR1 reads LNHDA; CDR2 reads SQIVND (reference sequence). CDR3 nucleotides: TGTGCCAGTAGTACCGGGACAGGAGCCCGAAACTCTGGAAACACCATATATTTT. It translates to CASSTGTGARNSGNTIYF.

In this sample, this clonotype turned up many times. The gene calls are TRBV2 and TRBJ2-2; no definite D call. This CDR3 is 13 amino acids long. Germline CDR1 SNHLY, CDR2 FYNNEI. Trimming cost V 7 bases and J 3 bases, with 9 bases left between them. CDR3 in DNA: TGTGCCAGCACTAACCATTACACCGGGGAGCTGTTTTTT. Translated, it gives CASTNHYTGELFF. Together with reference TRBV2 and TRBJ2-2, the CDR3 gives the full variable domain: EPEVTQTPSHQVTQMGQEVILRCVPISNHLYFYWYRQILGQKVEFLVSFYNNEISEKSEIFDDQFSVERPDGSNFTLKIRSTKLEDSAMYFCASTNHYTGELFFGEGSRLTVL.

The chain has TRBV3-1 and TRBJ1-1; possibly TRBD1 for D (5 bases). V was shortened by 0 bases and J by 9 bases, with 14 bases between the two germline ends. The CDR3 is 14 amino acids. CDR1 and CDR2 (germline): LGHDT, YNNKEL (reference sequence). CDR3 residues: CASSQDRQGGKAFF. The CDR3 DNA reads TGTGCCAGCAGCCAAGATCGGCAGGGTGGGAAAGCTTTCTTT.

This clonotype was seen ten or more times. The chain uses TRBV7-9 and TRBJ2-3; D could derive from TRBD1 or TRBD2 (5 bases each). The CDR3 consists of 16 residues. Germline V CDR1 and CDR2: SEHNR, FQNEAQ (reference sequence). V was clipped by 4 bases and J by 4 bases, with 18 bases between them. The DNA of the CDR3 is TGTGCCAGCAGCTGGCCTCAGGGAAGCGGCCCAGATACGCAGTATTTT. Protein sequence: CASSWPQGSGPDTQYF.

This clonotype was counted ten times or more. This chain connects TRBV9 to TRBJ2-1, with no clear D. The length of the CDR3 is 17 residues. Deletions cut 0 bases from V and 7 bases from J, with 20 bases between. CDR1 and CDR2 from the germline V gene are SGDLS and YYNGEE. This CDR3 reads CASSVALRSGFPNEQFF. CDR3 DNA sequence: TGTGCCAGCAGCGTAGCTCTTAGGTCTGGGTTTCCAAATGAGCAGTTCTTC.

The table lists this clonotype with many counts. The DNA of the CDR3 is TGTGCCAGCAGCGGGGGCAGAAAATACTACGAGCAGTACTTC. Encoded protein: CASSGGRKYYEQYF. The J gene is TRBJ2-7, the V gene TRBV27, with D perhaps TRBD1 or TRBD2 (6 bases each). The CDR3 runs 14 residues. V shed 6 bases and J shed 3 bases, with 15 bases lying between them. In germline, CDR1 is MNHEY, CDR2 SMNVEV (reference sequence).

At least ten counts were recorded for this clonotype. The chain carries TRBV28 and TRBJ2-7; 10 bases line up with TRBD1. The J segment lost 6 bases and the V segment lost 4 bases, leaving 9 bases of the junction unmatched. CDR1 MDHEN and CDR2 SYDVKM come from the germline V gene. The CDR3 loop spans 15 amino acids. This CDR3 reads CASSSHSGQGIEQYF. CDR3 DNA: TGTGCCAGCAGTTCACACTCGGGACAGGGGATCGAGCAGTACTTC.

This clonotype was recorded many times. The chain uses TRBV27 and TRBJ2-3; D perhaps matches TRBD2 (7 bases). This CDR3 has 17 residues. Trimming shortened V by 2 bases and J by 0 bases, and 15 bases separated the two germline ends. In germline, CDR1 is MNHEY, CDR2 SMNVEV (reference sequence). The CDR3 here is CASSLRSGGLSTDTQYF. The CDR3 DNA is TGTGCCAGCAGTTTAAGGTCGGGGGGCCTTAGCACAGATACGCAGTATTTT.

This clonotype occurred many times. This chain links TRBV7-2 with TRBJ2-2, with TRBD1 matching over 7 bases. Germline values: CDR1 SGHTA, CDR2 FQGNSA. This CDR3 spans 15 amino acids. Trimming cost V 1 base and J 2 bases; bases outside gene matches: 1. The CDR3 loop reads CASSLGDRNTGELFF. The CDR3 DNA reads as TGTGCCAGCAGCTTAGGGGACAGAAACACCGGGGAGCTGTTTTTT.

This clonotype was picked up many times. The J gene is TRBJ2-1, the V gene TRBV5-6, with D maybe TRBD1 (5 bases). The ends were cut back, 2 bases at V and 7 bases at J, with 16 bases in the middle. The CDR3 length is 15 residues. Germline V lookup: CDR1 SGHDT, CDR2 YYEEEE. The CDR3 bases are TGTGCCAGCAGCTTAAGGGGTGTAGTATTTAATGAGCAGTTCTTC. Its translation is CASSLRGVVFNEQFF.

The rearrangement joins TRBV24-1 to TRBJ2-1; D possibly corresponds to TRBD1 (6 bases). Germline lookup yields CDR1 KGHDR and CDR2 SFDVKD. The CDR3 runs 14 residues. Trimming cost V 4 bases and J 7 bases, with 13 bases left between them. The CDR3 DNA follows: TGTGCCACCAGTGACTCCGGACAGATGAATGAGCAGTTCTTC. Translated, it gives CATSDSGQMNEQFF.

This clonotype was seen ten or more times. V and J are TRBV7-3 and TRBJ2-3; tentative D call: TRBD2 (6 bases). Germline V gives CDR1 SGHTA, CDR2 FQGTGA. V shed 1 base and J shed 0 bases, with 11 bases lying between them. This CDR3 region has 16 residues. CDR3 DNA: TGTGCCAGCAGCTTAAATGGCGGGACTAGCACAGATACGCAGTATTTT. Its protein is CASSLNGGTSTDTQYF.

This clonotype appeared many times. CDR3 sequence: CASSPNLAGLNEQFF. Here the CDR3 DNA reads TGTGCCAGCAGCCCTAACCTAGCGGGCCTCAATGAGCAGTTCTTC. V usage is TRBV7-3 and J usage is TRBJ2-1; 8 nucleotides align to TRBD2. Germline assignment: CDR1 SGHTA and CDR2 FQGTGA. The CDR3 spans 15 residues. The V gene end was trimmed by 5 bases and the J gene end by 6 bases; junction bases not matched to a gene: 9.

The chain has TRBV11-2 and TRBJ2-3, with a weak D call TRBD2 (5 bases). V lost 0 bases, J lost 2 bases, and 9 bases lay in between. This CDR3 has 15 residues. The germline CDR1 and CDR2 sequences are SGHAT and FQNNGV. CDR3 in DNA: TGTGCCAGCAGCTTAGAGGGGAGTTACACAGATACGCAGTATTTT. This encodes CASSLEGSYTDTQYF.

This clonotype was recorded many times. The rearrangement joins TRBV11-2 to TRBJ1-2; TRBD1 is a possible D gene (5 bases). Germline CDR1 and CDR2: SGHAT and FQNNGV. With 5 bases removed from V and 4 bases from J, the gap between germline ends came to 14 bases. This CDR3 comprises 14 residues. The CDR3 is CASSAQQGSYGYTF. The CDR3 DNA is TGTGCCAGCAGCGCCCAGCAGGGTAGCTATGGCTACACCTTC.

This clonotype was observed many times. The chain recombines TRBV7-6 with TRBJ2-1, with a weak D call TRBD2 (6 bases). V was trimmed by 1 base and J by 5 bases, leaving 9 bases between them. CDR1 and CDR2 from the germline V gene are SGHVS and FNYEAQ. The CDR3 loop spans 14 amino acids. The CDR3 sequence is CASSLGGNNNEQFF. The CDR3 coding sequence is TGTGCCAGCAGCTTAGGCGGGAATAACAATGAGCAGTTCTTC.

This clonotype was found many times. This sequence joins TRBV6-2 or TRBV6-3 and TRBJ2-1; D is perhaps TRBD1 (6 bases). This CDR3 spans 17 amino acids. The V end lost 4 bases, the J end lost 3 bases, and 19 bases lay between the germline ends. Germline V lookup: CDR1 MNHEY, CDR2 SVGEGT. The CDR3 sequence is CASSSPGGGPNYNEQFF. CDR3 coding DNA: TGTGCCAGCAGTTCACCTGGGGGCGGCCCAAACTACAATGAGCAGTTCTTC.

This clonotype was recorded at least ten times. The gene calls are TRBV7-6 and TRBJ2-2; tentatively, D is TRBD1 (6 bases). The germline gives CDR1 SGHVS, CDR2 FNYEAQ. V was trimmed by 1 base and J by 5 bases, leaving 11 bases between them. The CDR3 sequence is 15 residues long. The CDR3 is CASSLGQGRTGELFF. The CDR3 nucleotides read TGTGCCAGCAGCTTAGGGCAGGGGCGAACCGGGGAGCTGTTTTTT.

The chain employs TRBV12-5 and TRBJ2-7; no definite D call. Germline CDR1 and CDR2: LGHNT and FRNRAP. This CDR3 spans 12 amino acids. V was clipped by 5 bases and J by 2 bases, with 7 bases between them. The CDR3 loop reads CASGRNPYEQYF. The CDR3 nucleotides read TGTGCTAGTGGTCGGAACCCCTACGAGCAGTACTTC.